This T cell receptor (beta chain) is from a study of T cell changes during pregnancy in multiple sclerosis. The assay was immunoSEQ multiplex PCR, and TCRdb's table has in-frame clones only and misses some. Of about 24,000 clones listed, 90% are singletons. Sequenced material: CD8+ T cells from peripheral blood mononuclear cells, taken in the third trimester of pregnancy. The TCR was taken from a female donor in good health, enrolled as a control in a pregnancy study.

The DNA of the CDR3 is TGTGCCAGCAGCTTGGGGGGCGCGGTCGAGCAGTACTTC. The encoded protein is CASSLGGAVEQYF. This chain uses TRBV5-6 with TRBJ2-7; D is possibly TRBD1 (5 bases). Germline V gene lookup returns CDR1 SGHDT and CDR2 YYEEEE. The CDR3 is 13 amino acids. V gave up 0 bases and J gave up 6 bases, with 10 bases separating them.